This T cell receptor (beta chain) was captured by sequencing in a study of CD8 T cells in ankylosing spondylitis. Broader study findings: Reportedly, matched ankylosing spondylitis synovial fluid was significantly enriched for disease-linked clones. A CD8+ phenotype characterized the disease-linked clones, which were relatively rare in peripheral blood. In synovial fluid and blood from reactive arthritis, some motif variants were previously reported. Within ankylosing spondylitis blood, a TCR beta motif made up of roughly eight highly homologous variants appeared to be characteristic.

The CDR3 runs 15 residues. In germline, CDR1 is SNHLY, CDR2 FYNNEI. V shed 6 bases and J shed 1 base, with 15 bases lying between them. Quantitative 5'-RACE was performed with molecular barcodes, and it yielded the TCR beta libraries. In TCRdb, the 5' RACE reads were re-called with MiXCR into one record per CDR3 protein. The table lists under 950,000 distinct CDR3 sequences, under 20% of them singletons. Concerning this clonotype itself: The antigen remains unidentified.

The rearrangement links TRBV2 to TRBJ1-1; D call uncertain. Sequenced: blood, either unsorted or a sorted T cell fraction (not recorded which). The clonotype originates from a male donor with ankylosing spondylitis. The CDR3, as DNA: TGTGCCAGCAGCCCAAGGGCGGAAACGAACACTGAAGCTTTCTTT. This sequence encodes CASSPRAETNTEAFF.